This is a list of T cell receptor beta chains from one sample in a study of OX40 agonist ivuxolimab in advanced cancers. Libraries were prepared by immunoSEQ multiplex PCR; TCRdb keeps only in-frame clonotypes and omits some of them. The sample lists some 60,000 clones; about 85% were seen once. This sample comprised CD4+ or CD8+ T cells sorted from blood, obtained in a trial of the OX40 agonist ivuxolimab. Receptors were obtained from an adult with an advanced solid tumor such as melanoma, head and neck, liver or kidney cancer. The CDR3 runs from the conserved cysteine through the conserved F or W. The D gene is left open where the match is weak. Expanded clones get a size class; other rows say once, few or many, or leave the size out.

abundance | d_gene | len | j_gene | v_gene | CDR3nt | CDR3aa
once | TRBD2 | 14 | TRBJ2-1 | TRBV4-1 | TGCGCCAGCAGGATTGCGGGGGGGCAGGGAGAGCAGTTCTTC | CASRIAGGQGEQFF
. | . | 13 | TRBJ1-5 | TRBV11-2 | TGTGCCAGCAGCTCGAGGGAGACTCAGCCCCAGCATTTT | CASSSRETQPQHF
. | TRBD1 | 15 | TRBJ2-2 | TRBV18 | TGTGCCAGCTCATCCACAGGGGGCCGGACCGGGGAGCTGTTTTTT | CASSSTGGRTGELFF
. | . | 15 | TRBJ1-2 | TRBV11-2 | TGTGCCAGCAGCCAGGACAGTTTCGACCTCTATGGCTACACCTTC | CASSQDSFDLYGYTF
. | . | 13 | TRBJ2-3 | TRBV7-3 | TGTGCCAGCAGCAGTGACGGGACAGATACGCAGTATTTT | CASSSDGTDTQYF
. | . | 14 | TRBJ2-3 | TRBV6-4 | TGTGCCAGCAGTGTCGGTTCTAGCACAGATACGCAGTATTTT | CASSVGSSTDTQYF
few | TRBD1 | 16 | TRBJ1-6 | TRBV18 | TGTGCCAGCTCACCAAGGACAGGGATTGGGAATTCACCCCTCCACTTT | CASSPRTGIGNSPLHF
. | TRBD1 | 15 | TRBJ2-2 | TRBV18 | TGTGCCAGCTCACCCCAGGGGGCGGTCACCGGGGAGCTGTTTTTT | CASSPQGAVTGELFF
. | . | 14 | TRBJ2-1 | TRBV7-2 | TGTGCCAGCAGCTTAGGAGTAGGGTTCAATGAGCAGTTCTTC | CASSLGVGFNEQFF
. | . | 15 | TRBJ2-2 | TRBV5-1 | TGCGCCAGCAGCCCGGACGGACGGACCACCGGGGAGCTGTTTTTT | CASSPDGRTTGELFF
. | . | 15 | TRBJ2-2 | TRBV5-4 | TGTGCCAGCAGCTTGGCCGGCAGGAACACCGGGGAGCTGTTTTTT | CASSLAGRNTGELFF
. | . | 15 | TRBJ1-2 | TRBV30 | TGTGCCTGGGGTCCGGGACATCCCACCCGCTATGGCTACACCTTC | CAWGPGHPTRYGYTF
. | TRBD2 | 15 | TRBJ2-1 | TRBV5-1 | TGCGCCAGCAGCAGCGGACTAGCCAGCTACAATGAGCAGTTCTTC | CASSSGLASYNEQFF
. | TRBD1 | 15 | TRBJ1-2 | TRBV11-2 | TGTGCCAGCAGCTCAGGACAGGGTACGATTGGTGGCTACACCTTC | CASSSGQGTIGGYTF
once | TRBD1 | 13 | TRBJ1-5 | TRBV6-5 | TGTGCCAGCAGACCTACAGGGGGTCAGCCCCAGCATTTT | CASRPTGGQPQHF
once | . | 17 | TRBJ1-2 | TRBV10-3 | TGTGCCATCAGTGAGTCGGGAGGCCGAACCCATGATTATGGCTACACCTTC | CAISESGGRTHDYGYTF
. | TRBD2 | 15 | TRBJ2-1 | TRBV19 | TGTGCCAGTAGTATACTAGCGGGGGCCCAAGGTGAGCAGTTCTTC | CASSILAGAQGEQFF
once | TRBD1 | 14 | TRBJ1-2 | TRBV6-1 | TGTGCCAGCAGTCCGGACAGGGTGAGGGGTGGCTACACCTTC | CASSPDRVRGGYTF
. | . | 15 | TRBJ2-4 | TRBV7-2 | TGTGCCAGCAGCTACACACAGGGTGCCAAAAACATTCAGTACTTC | CASSYTQGAKNIQYF
. | . | 12 | TRBJ2-5 | TRBV7-2 | TGTGCCAGCAGCTTACAGATAGAGACCCAGTACTTC | CASSLQIETQYF
. | TRBD1 | 14 | TRBJ1-5 | TRBV6-5 | TGTGCCAGCGGGACAGGGGGCGGAGGCCAGCCCCAGCATTTT | CASGTGGGGQPQHF
. | TRBD1 | 15 | TRBJ1-2 | TRBV19 | TGTGCCAGTAGTCTTTCCCGAACAGGGGTTCGGGGCTACACCTTC | CASSLSRTGVRGYTF
. | . | 15 | TRBJ2-7 | TRBV7-8 | TGTGCCAGCAGCCAGGGGACCCGGGGGGTCTACGAGCAGTACTTC | CASSQGTRGVYEQYF
few | . | 13 | TRBJ1-5 | TRBV7-6 | TGTGCCAGCAGCCCGGGGGCTAATCAGCCCCAGCATTTT | CASSPGANQPQHF
. | . | 14 | TRBJ2-7 | TRBV7-9 | TGTGCCAGCAGCTCCTTCGTGTCGGGCCCCAGCGAAGGTTTC | CASSSFVSGPSEGF
. | TRBD1 | 15 | TRBJ1-2 | TRBV5-6 | TGTGCCAGCAGCTTCGCAGGGGGCGCGAACTATGGCTACACCTTC | CASSFAGGANYGYTF
. | . | 14 | TRBJ2-3 | TRBV6-4 | TGTGCCAGCAGTGACCCGAGGTGGGGGCATACGCAGTATTTT | CASSDPRWGHTQYF
. | . | 14 | TRBJ1-3 | TRBV19 | TGTGCCAGTAGTCCGGCAGCCTCTGGAAACACCATATATTTT | CASSPAASGNTIYF
. | TRBD2 | 18 | TRBJ2-1 | TRBV7-3 | TGTGCCAGCAGCTCCCAGACGAGACTAGCGGGGGGGCCGGGTGAGCAGTTCTTC | CASSSQTRLAGGPGEQFF
. | . | 14 | TRBJ2-1 | TRBV19 | TGTGCCAGTAGAAAACCGGGACTGGACAATGAGCAGTTCTTC | CASRKPGLDNEQFF
few | . | 14 | TRBJ1-6 | TRBV4-1 | TGCGCCAGCAGCCAAGGGACAGCTCGGTCACCCCTCCACTTT | CASSQGTARSPLHF
. | TRBD1 | 14 | TRBJ1-1 | TRBV28 | TGTGCCAGCAGTCCGTCCCCAGGGGGCGCTGAAGCTTTCTTT | CASSPSPGGAEAFF
. | . | 16 | TRBJ2-3 | TRBV7-2 | TGTGCCAGCAGCACGTTCAAGGGCATAAGCACAGATACGCAGTATTTT | CASSTFKGISTDTQYF
few | TRBD1 | 17 | TRBJ2-3 | TRBV10-2 | TGCGCCAGCAGTGACGCCGGGACAGGGGTCGGTACAGATACGCAGTATTTT | CASSDAGTGVGTDTQYF
. | TRBD1 | 13 | TRBJ2-2 | TRBV6-1 | TGTGCCAGCAGTGTTCAGGGGGTTGGGGAGCTGTTTTTT | CASSVQGVGELFF
. | . | 14 | TRBJ2-3 | TRBV7-6 | TGTGCCAGCGCTCTGATGAGGGGCACAGATACGCAGTATTTT | CASALMRGTDTQYF
. | . | 11 | TRBJ1-3 | TRBV7-9 | TGTGCCAGCAGCTTAGGAAACACCATATATTTT | CASSLGNTIYF
. | . | 14 | TRBJ2-3 | TRBV6-1 | TGTGCCAGCATGGCGAGCAGGGGCACAGATACGCAGTATTTT | CASMASRGTDTQYF
. | TRBD1 | 13 | TRBJ2-7 | TRBV7-6 | TGTGCCAGCAGCTTAGATCCAGGGGGCCTGCAGTACTTC | CASSLDPGGLQYF
. | TRBD1 | 15 | TRBJ2-5 | TRBV4-2 | TGTGCCAGCAGCCATCCTGACAGGGACCAAGAGACCCAGTACTTC | CASSHPDRDQETQYF
. | TRBD1 | 15 | TRBJ1-1 | TRBV6-5 | TGTGCCAGCAGCTACGGGACAGGGAGGGACACTGAAGCTTTCTTT | CASSYGTGRDTEAFF